This T cell receptor (beta chain) was captured by sequencing in a study of blood T cell repertoires in COVID-19. Study-wide context: The samples span acute and convalescent COVID-19 from the United States, Italy and Spain. The cDNA or gDNA used as material had been derived from T cells, B-cell-depleted T cells, or PBMCs.

The protocol was immunoSEQ multiplex PCR, while the TCRdb copy is restricted to in-frame clones and leaves out a portion. The sample lists around 250,000 clones, roughly 85% occurring once. The CDR3 has 16 amino acids. Germline CDR1 LNHDA, CDR2 SQIVND (reference sequence). The V gene end was trimmed by 7 bases and the J gene end by 1 base; junction bases not matched to a gene: 7. The chain is built from TRBV19 and TRBJ1-5; TRBD1 aligns across 10 bases. Sequencing input: peripheral blood. The TCR sequence derives from a woman under 30 with acute or convalescent COVID-19. The DNA of the CDR3 is TGTGCCAGTACCAAACGGACAGGGGGGAGCAATCAGCCCCAGCATTTT. As protein: CASTKRTGGSNQPQHF.